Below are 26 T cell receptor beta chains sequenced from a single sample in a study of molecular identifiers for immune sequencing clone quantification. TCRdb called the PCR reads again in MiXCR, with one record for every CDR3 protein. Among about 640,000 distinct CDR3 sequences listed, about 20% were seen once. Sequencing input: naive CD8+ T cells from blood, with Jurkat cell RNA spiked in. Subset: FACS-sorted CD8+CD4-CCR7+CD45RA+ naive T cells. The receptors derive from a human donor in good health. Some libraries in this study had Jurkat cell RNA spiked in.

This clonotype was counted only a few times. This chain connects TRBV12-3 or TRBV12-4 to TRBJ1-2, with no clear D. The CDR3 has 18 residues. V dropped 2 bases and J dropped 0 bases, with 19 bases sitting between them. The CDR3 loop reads CASSLSDKGRDSNYGYTF. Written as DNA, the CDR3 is TGTGCCAGCAGTTTATCTGACAAAGGGCGGGATTCTAACTATGGCTACACCTTC.

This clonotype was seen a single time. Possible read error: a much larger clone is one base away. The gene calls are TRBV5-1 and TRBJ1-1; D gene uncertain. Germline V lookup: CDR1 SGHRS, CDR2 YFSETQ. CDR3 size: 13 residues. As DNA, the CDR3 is TGCGCCAGCAACTTGGTCCTTGACACTGAAGCTTTCTTT. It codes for CASNLVLDTEAFF.

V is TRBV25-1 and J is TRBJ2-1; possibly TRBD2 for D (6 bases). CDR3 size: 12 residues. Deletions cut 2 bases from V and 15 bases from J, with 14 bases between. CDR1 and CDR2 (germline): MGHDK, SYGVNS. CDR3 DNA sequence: TGTGCCAGCAGTGAAGCGTCGGGAGAACGGTTCTTC. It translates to CASSEASGERFF.

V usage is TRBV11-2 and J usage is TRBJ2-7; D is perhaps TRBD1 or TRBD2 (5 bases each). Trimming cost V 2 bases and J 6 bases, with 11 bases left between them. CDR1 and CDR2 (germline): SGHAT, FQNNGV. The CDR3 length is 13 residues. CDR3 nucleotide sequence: TGTGCCAGCAGCTTATTCGAGGGGTGCGAGCAGTACTTC. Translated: CASSLFEGCEQYF.

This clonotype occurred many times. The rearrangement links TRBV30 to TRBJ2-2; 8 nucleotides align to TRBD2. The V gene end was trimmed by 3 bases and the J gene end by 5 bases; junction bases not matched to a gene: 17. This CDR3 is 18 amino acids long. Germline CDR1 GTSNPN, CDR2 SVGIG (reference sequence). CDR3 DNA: TGTGCCTGGAGAGGATCTGGGCCGGGACTAGTGTCAACCGGGGAGCTGTTTTTT. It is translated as CAWRGSGPGLVSTGELFF.

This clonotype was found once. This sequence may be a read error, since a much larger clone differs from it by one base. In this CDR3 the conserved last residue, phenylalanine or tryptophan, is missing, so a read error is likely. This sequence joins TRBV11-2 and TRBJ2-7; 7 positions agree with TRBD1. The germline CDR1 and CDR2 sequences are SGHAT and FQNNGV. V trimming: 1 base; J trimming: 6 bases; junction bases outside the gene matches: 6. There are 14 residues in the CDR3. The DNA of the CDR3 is TGTGCCAGCAGCTTAGGGCGACAGGGTCCCGAGCAGTACCTC. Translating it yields CASSLGRQGPEQYL.

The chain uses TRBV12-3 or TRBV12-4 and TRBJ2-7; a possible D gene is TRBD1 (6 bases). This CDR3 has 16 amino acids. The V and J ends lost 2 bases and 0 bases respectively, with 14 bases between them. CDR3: CASSLSGQTYSYEQYF. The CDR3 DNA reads TGTGCCAGCAGTTTATCGGGACAAACATACTCCTACGAGCAGTACTTC.

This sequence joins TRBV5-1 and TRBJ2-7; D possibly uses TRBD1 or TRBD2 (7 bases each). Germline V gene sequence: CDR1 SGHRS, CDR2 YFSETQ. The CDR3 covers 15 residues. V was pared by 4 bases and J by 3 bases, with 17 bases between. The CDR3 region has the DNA TGCGCCAGCAGCCCGGCGGGGAGGGGGCTCTACGAGCAGTACTTC. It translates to CASSPAGRGLYEQYF.

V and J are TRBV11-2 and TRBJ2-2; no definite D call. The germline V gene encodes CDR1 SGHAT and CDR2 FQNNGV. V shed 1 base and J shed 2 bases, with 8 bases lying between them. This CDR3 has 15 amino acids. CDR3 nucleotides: TGTGCCAGCAGCTTAGTTTTCGGAAACACCGGGGAGCTGTTTTTT. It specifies CASSLVFGNTGELFF.

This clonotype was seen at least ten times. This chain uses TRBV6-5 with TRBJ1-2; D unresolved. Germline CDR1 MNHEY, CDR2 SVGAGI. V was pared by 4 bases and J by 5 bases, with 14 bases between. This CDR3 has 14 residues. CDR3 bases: TGTGCCAGCAGTTCCGCGAGGAGCCCTTATGGCTACACCTTC. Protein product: CASSSARSPYGYTF.

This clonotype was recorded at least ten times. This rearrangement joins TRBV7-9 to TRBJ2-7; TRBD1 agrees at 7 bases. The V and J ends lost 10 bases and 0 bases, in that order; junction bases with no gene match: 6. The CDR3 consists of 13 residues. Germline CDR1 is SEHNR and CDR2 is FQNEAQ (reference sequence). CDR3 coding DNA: TGTGCCACGGACCGGGACAGCTCCTACGAGCAGTACTTC. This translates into CATDRDSSYEQYF.

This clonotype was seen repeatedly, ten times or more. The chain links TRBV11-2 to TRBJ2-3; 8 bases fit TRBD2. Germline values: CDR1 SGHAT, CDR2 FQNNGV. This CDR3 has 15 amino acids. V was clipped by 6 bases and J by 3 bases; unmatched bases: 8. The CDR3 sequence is CASSLSGGITDTQYF. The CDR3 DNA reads TGTGCCAGCAGTTTGAGCGGGGGTATTACAGATACGCAGTATTTT.

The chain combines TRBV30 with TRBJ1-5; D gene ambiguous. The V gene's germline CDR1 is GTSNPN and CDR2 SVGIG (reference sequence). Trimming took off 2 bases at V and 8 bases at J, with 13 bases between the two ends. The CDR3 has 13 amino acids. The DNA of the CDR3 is TGTGCCTGGAGTCTCACCAGCGGGGAGCCCCAGCATTTT. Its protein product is CAWSLTSGEPQHF. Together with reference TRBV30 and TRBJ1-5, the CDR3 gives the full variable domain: SQTIHQWPATLVQPVGSPLSLECTVEGTSNPNLYWYRQAAGRGLQLLFYSVGIGQISSEVPQNLSASRPQDRQFILSSKKLLLSDSGFYLCAWSLTSGEPQHFGDGTRLSIL.

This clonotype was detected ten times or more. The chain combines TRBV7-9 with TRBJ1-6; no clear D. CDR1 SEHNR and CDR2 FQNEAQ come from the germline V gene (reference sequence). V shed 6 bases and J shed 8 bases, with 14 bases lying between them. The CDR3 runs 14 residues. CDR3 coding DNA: TGTGCCAGCAGTTCACCCGATGGGGATTCACCCCTCCACTTT. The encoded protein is CASSSPDGDSPLHF.

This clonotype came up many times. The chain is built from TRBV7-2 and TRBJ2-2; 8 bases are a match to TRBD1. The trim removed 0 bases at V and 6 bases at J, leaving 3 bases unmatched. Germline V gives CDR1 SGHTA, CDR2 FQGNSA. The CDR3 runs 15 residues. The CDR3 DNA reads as TGTGCCAGCAGCTTAGCGCAGGGGGCACCCGGGGAGCTGTTTTTT. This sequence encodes CASSLAQGAPGELFF.

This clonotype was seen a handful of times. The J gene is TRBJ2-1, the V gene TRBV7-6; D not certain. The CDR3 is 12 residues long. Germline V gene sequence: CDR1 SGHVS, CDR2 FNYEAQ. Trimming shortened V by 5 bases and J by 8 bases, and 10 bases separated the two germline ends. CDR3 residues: CASSPFSDEQFF. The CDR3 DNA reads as TGTGCCAGCAGCCCATTCTCGGATGAGCAGTTCTTC.

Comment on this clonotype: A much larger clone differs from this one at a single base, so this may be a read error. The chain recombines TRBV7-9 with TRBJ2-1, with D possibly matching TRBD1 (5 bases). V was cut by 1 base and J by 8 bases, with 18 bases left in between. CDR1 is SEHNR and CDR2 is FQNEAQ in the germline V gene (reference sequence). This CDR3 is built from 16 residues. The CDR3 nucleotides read TGTGCCAGCAGCTTAGGAGGCAGGGCCCAAGGGGATGAGCAGTTCTTC. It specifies CASSLGGRAQGDEQFF.

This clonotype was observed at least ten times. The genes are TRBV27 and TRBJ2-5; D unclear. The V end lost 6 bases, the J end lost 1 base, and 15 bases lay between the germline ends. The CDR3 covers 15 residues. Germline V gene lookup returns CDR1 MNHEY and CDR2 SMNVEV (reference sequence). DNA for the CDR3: TGTGCCAGCAGCCCAATCGACGGGCTCCAAGAGACCCAGTACTTC. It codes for CASSPIDGLQETQYF.

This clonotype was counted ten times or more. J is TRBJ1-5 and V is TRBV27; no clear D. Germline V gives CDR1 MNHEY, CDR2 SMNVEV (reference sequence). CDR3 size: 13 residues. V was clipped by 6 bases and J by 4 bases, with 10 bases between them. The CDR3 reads CASRIGRNQPQHF. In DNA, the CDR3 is TGTGCCAGCAGAATAGGGAGGAATCAGCCCCAGCATTTT.

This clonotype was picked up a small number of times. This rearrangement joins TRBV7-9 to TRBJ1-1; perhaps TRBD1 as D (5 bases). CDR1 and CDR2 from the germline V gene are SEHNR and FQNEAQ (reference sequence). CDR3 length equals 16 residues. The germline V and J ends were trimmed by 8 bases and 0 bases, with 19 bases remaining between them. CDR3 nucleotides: TGTGCCAGCGGCCCAACTTATGGGGCCATGAACACTGAAGCTTTCTTT. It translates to CASGPTYGAMNTEAFF.

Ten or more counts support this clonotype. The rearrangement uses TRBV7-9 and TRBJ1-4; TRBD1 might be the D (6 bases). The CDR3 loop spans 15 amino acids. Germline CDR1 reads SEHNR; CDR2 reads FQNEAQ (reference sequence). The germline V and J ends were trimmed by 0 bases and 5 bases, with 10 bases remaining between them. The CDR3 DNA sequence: TGTGCCAGCAGCTTAGCGGGCAGGGGCAATGAAAAACTGTTTTTT. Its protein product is CASSLAGRGNEKLFF.

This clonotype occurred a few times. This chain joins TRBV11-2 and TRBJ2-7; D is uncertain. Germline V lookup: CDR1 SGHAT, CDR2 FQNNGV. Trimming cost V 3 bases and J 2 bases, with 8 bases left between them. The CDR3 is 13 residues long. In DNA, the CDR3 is TGTGCCAGCAGCTTCGGAGCGACCTACGAGCAGTACTTC. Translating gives CASSFGATYEQYF.

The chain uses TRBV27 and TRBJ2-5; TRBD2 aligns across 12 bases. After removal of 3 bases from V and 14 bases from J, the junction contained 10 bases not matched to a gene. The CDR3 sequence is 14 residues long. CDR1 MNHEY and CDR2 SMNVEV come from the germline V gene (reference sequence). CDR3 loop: CASSFAGLAGRLYF. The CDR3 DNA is TGTGCCAGCAGTTTTGCCGGACTAGCGGGGCGTCTATACTTC.

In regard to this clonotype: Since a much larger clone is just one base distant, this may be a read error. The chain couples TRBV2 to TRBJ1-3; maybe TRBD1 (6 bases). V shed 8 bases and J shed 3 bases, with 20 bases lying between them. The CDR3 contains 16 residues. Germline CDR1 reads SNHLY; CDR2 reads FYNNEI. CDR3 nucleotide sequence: TGTGCCAGCGGATCGGACAGCTCTTTTTTTGGAAACACCATATATTTT. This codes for CASGSDSSFFGNTIYF.

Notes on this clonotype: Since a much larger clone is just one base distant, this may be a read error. The CDR3, as DNA: TGTGCCAGCAGTGAAGGGCAGGGGGCGGACCAGCCCCAGTATTTT. This codes for CASSEGQGADQPQYF. The rearrangement uses TRBV2 and TRBJ1-5, with TRBD1 matching over 8 bases. The end of the DNA aligns better with TRBJ2-3, so the J call may be wrong. From germline, CDR1 is SNHLY and CDR2 FYNNEI. The CDR3 extends over 15 amino acids.

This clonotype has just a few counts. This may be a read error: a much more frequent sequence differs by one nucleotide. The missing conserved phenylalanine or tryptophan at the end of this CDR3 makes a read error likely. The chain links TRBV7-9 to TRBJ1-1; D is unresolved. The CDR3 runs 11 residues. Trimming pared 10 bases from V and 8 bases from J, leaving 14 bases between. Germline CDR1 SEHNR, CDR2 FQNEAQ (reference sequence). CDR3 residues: CANLPQDEAFS. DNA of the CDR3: TGTGCCAACCTACCCCAGGACGAAGCTTTCTCT.